Included here is one T cell receptor beta chain sequence, with context. What it binds is not known. Assay used: immunoSEQ multiplex PCR; TCRdb lists only in-frame clones, some missing. Of under 120,000 clones detected, about 66% appear once; the ten largest clones hold about 25%. CDR1 and CDR2 (germline): MGHRA, YSYEKL. The CDR3 runs 14 residues. V was clipped by 3 bases and J by 1 base, with 9 bases between them. This sample is part of a study of shared clonotypes between healthy human individuals. General study results and limits: Depth of sequencing was expected to influence donor clonotype sharing.

V usage is TRBV4-1 and J usage is TRBJ1-1; D is undetermined. The sequence came from a woman aged 25-40 years in good health. The sample was memory CD8+ T cells sorted from blood. Subset specified: CD45RO+ cells pooled with CCR7-negative TemRA cells. CDR3 sequence: CASSHSGKNTEAFF. DNA for the CDR3: TGCGCCAGCAGCCACTCCGGCAAGAACACTGAAGCTTTCTTT.